This T cell receptor (beta chain) was observed in a study of T-cell reconstitution after alpha-beta-depleted transplantation in children. Unique molecular identifiers featured in how the TCRbeta library was prepared. TCRdb redid the calling of the PCR reads with MiXCR, one entry per CDR3 protein. The repertoire has about 340,000 distinct CDR3 sequences, 15% to 20% of them found once; the top ten carry about 41%. Trimming removed 3 bases at V and 3 bases at J, with 10 bases between. Germline lookup yields CDR1 MDHEN and CDR2 SYDVKM. The CDR3 is 14 amino acids. This receptor was obtained from a male patient aged 2 to 9 who had a stem cell transplant for acute lymphoblastic leukemia, so the T cells may come from the graft donor. The chain employs TRBV28 and TRBJ2-3; D is uncertain. The sample consisted of PBMCs, mostly from graft donor cells, taken 360 days after TCRalphabeta/CD19-depleted stem cell transplant. The DNA of the CDR3 is TGTGCCAGCAGTTTCCCTAGGATAACAGATACGCAGTATTTT. Translated: CASSFPRITDTQYF.